The 12 T cell receptor beta chains below were found in one sample sequenced in a study of radiotherapy plus CTLA-4 blockade in lung cancer. The assay was immunoSEQ multiplex PCR, and TCRdb's table has in-frame clones only and misses some. The sample shows over 75,000 clones, roughly four fifths of them seen only once. Sequenced material: peripheral blood, taken from a patient treated with radiotherapy plus ipilimumab. These receptors came from a human donor with non-small cell lung cancer who had stable disease on radiotherapy plus ipilimumab.

The chain is built from TRBV2 and TRBJ1-1; tentative D call: TRBD1 (6 bases). The germline V and J ends were trimmed by 8 bases and 5 bases, with 18 bases remaining between them. Germline V CDR1 and CDR2: SNHLY, FYNNEI. The CDR3 totals 14 residues. The chain's CDR3 is CASHRALTGTEAFF. In nucleotides, the CDR3 is TGTGCCAGCCACCGAGCCCTAACAGGGACTGAAGCTTTCTTT.

The table lists this clone with a few counts. The chain employs TRBV7-9 and TRBJ2-7, with 8 nucleotides matching TRBD2. V shed 5 bases and J 7 bases; nucleotides not matched to a gene: 10. The germline CDR1 and CDR2 sequences are SEHNR and FQNEAQ (reference sequence). The CDR3 has 14 amino acids. The CDR3 coding sequence is TGTGCCAGCAGCCCAGCGGGAGAGCCTGAAGAGCAGTACTTC. This translates into CASSPAGEPEEQYF.

This chain uses TRBV6-1 with TRBJ2-7; perhaps TRBD1 as D (5 bases). The CDR3 covers 15 residues. V gave up 3 bases and J gave up 6 bases, with 18 bases separating them. The germline V gene has CDR1 MNHNS and CDR2 SASEGT. The CDR3 reads CASSEGPTGQAEQYF. CDR3 bases: TGTGCCAGCAGTGAGGGGCCGACGGGTCAGGCCGAGCAGTACTTC.

This chain connects TRBV9 to TRBJ2-3; D is unresolved. The germline V gene encodes CDR1 SGDLS and CDR2 YYNGEE. The CDR3 length is 15 residues. V lost 3 bases, J lost 2 bases, and 13 bases lay in between. The CDR3 coding sequence is TGTGCCAGCAGCGACGGCCCCGTGGCCACAGATACGCAGTATTTT. It is translated as CASSDGPVATDTQYF.

This clone was seen a single time. The rearrangement uses TRBV5-1 and TRBJ2-3; TRBD1 is a possible D gene (5 bases). Trimming stripped 0 bases from V and 1 base from J, with 9 bases between. CDR1 and CDR2 from the germline V gene are SGHRS and YFSETQ. The length of the CDR3 is 15 residues. The CDR3 protein is CASSLGTTGTDTQYF. CDR3 DNA sequence: TGCGCCAGCAGCTTGGGTACGACAGGCACAGATACGCAGTATTTT.

This clone appeared a few times. The chain employs TRBV20-1 and TRBJ2-1; D call uncertain. The V end was cut by 1 base, the J end by 2 bases, with 0 bases between. Germline V CDR1 and CDR2: DFQATT, SNEGSKA (reference sequence). The length of the CDR3 is 11 residues. The CDR3 DNA reads as TGCAGTGCTAGAGCCTACAATGAGCAGTTCTTC. Its translation: CSARAYNEQFF.

This clone was seen a single time. The CDR3 loop reads CSVEDRQGAREQYF. The CDR3 nucleotides read TGCAGCGTTGAAGATCGGCAGGGGGCTCGGGAGCAGTACTTC. The rearrangement uses TRBV29-1 and TRBJ2-7; 8 bases agree with TRBD1. Germline V CDR1 and CDR2: SQVTM, ANQGSEA. The CDR3 has 14 residues. V dropped 0 bases and J dropped 7; count of bases not matched to a gene: 8.

CDR3 sequence reads: CASRAGGPSYNEQFF. The CDR3 region has the DNA TGTGCCAGCAGGGCGGGAGGGCCCTCCTACAATGAGCAGTTCTTC. The genes are TRBV6-6 and TRBJ2-1; 9 bases map to TRBD2. The CDR3 runs 15 residues. The germline gives CDR1 MNHNY, CDR2 SVGAGI (reference sequence). The V segment lost 6 bases and the J segment 0 bases; nucleotides outside the gene matches: 3.

The chain is built from TRBV2 and TRBJ1-5, with TRBD1 identical over 9 bases. The trim removed 4 bases at V and 3 bases at J, leaving 4 bases unmatched. Per germline, CDR1 SNHLY and CDR2 FYNNEI. CDR3 length: 15 residues. CDR3 nucleotides: TGTGCCAGCAGTGGGGGGACAGGGAACAATCAGCCCCAGCATTTT. Its protein product is CASSGGTGNNQPQHF.

The gene calls are TRBV28 and TRBJ1-1, with a tentative D call TRBD1 (5 bases). V was pared by 8 bases and J by 2 bases, with 6 bases between. The CDR3 is 11 amino acids. CDR1 MDHEN and CDR2 SYDVKM come from the germline V gene. Here the CDR3 reads CASGTNTEAFF. CDR3 nucleotide sequence: TGTGCCAGCGGGACCAACACTGAAGCTTTCTTT.

This chain links TRBV30 with TRBJ1-2; D call uncertain. Trimming took 2 bases from V and 8 from J, leaving 9 bases between them. In germline, CDR1 is GTSNPN, CDR2 SVGIG (reference sequence). The CDR3 is made up of 11 amino acids. The CDR3, as DNA: TGTGCCTGGAGTCAGGACGAAGGCTACACCTTC. Translating gives CAWSQDEGYTF.

This chain links TRBV18 with TRBJ2-1; weak D call: TRBD2 (7 bases). In germline, CDR1 is KGHSH, CDR2 LQKENI. The CDR3 totals 16 residues. V was shortened by 0 bases and J by 6 bases, with 15 bases between the two germline ends. The CDR3 DNA is TGTGCCAGCTCACCACCGGGGTGGGGGGGCTCCAATGAGCAGTTCTTC. The encoded protein is CASSPPGWGGSNEQFF.